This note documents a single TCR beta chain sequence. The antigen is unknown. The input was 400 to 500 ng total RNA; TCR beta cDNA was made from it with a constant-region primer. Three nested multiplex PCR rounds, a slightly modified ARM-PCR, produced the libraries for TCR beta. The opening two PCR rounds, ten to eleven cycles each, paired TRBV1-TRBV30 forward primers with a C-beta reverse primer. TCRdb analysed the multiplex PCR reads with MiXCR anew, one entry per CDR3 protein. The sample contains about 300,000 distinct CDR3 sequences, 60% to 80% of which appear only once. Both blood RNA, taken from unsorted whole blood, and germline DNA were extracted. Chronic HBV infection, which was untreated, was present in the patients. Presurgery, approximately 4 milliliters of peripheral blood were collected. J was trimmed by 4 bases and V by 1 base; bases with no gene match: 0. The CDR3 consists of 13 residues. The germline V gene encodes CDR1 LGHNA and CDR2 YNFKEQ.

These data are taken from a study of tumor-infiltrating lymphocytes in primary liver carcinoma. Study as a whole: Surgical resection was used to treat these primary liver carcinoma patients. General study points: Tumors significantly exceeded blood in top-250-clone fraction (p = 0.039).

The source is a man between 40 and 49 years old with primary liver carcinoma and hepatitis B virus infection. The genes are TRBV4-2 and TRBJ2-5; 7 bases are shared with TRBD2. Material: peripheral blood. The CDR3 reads CASSQGEGETQYF. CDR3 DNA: TGTGCCAGCAGCCAAGGGGAGGGAGAGACCCAGTACTTC.